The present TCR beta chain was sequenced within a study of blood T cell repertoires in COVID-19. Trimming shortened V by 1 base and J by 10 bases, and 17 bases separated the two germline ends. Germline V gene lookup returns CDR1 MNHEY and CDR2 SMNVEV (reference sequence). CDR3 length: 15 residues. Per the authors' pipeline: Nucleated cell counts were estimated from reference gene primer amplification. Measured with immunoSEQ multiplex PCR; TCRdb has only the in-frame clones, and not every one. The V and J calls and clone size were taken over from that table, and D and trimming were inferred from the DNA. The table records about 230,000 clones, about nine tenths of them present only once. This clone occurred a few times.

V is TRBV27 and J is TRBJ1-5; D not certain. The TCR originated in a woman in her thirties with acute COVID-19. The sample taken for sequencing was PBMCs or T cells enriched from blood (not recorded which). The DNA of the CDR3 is TGTGCCAGCAGTTTATATCCTCTAGATGGATCCCCCCAGCATTTT. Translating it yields CASSLYPLDGSPQHF.